The clone carrying this TCR beta chain was recorded many times. No antigen is known for it. This CDR3 contains 16 residues. In germline, CDR1 is SGHRS, CDR2 YFSETQ. Trimming took 2 bases from V and 4 from J; bases not matched to a gene: 4. The time point is: pre-sensitization, week 0. The treatment denotes: therapeutic diphenylcyclopropenone sensitization with weekly scalp DPC. Each patch-test visit's blood sample preceded patch application. TCRdb re-analysed the RACE reads in MiXCR, keeping a single row per CDR3 protein. This table holds about 380,000 distinct CDR3 sequences, 5.1% found once. The source of the sample is a study of human T cells and chemical hapten exposure. Looking at the study overall: All through the approximately 24-week study, the scalp of each patient received diphenylcyclopropenone doses weekly. Whole-study results and caveats: Counts of TCRs expanded at PT1 correlated positively with patch test score.

The gene calls are TRBV5-1 and TRBJ2-3; 13 bases are shared with TRBD2. The TCR sequence derives from a woman in her forties or fifties with alopecia areata. Some clones in this sample may be carry-over from other donors' samples. Source: whole blood, taken in connection with sensitization to the hapten diphenylcyclopropenone (DPC). CDR3: CASSLALAGGPDTQYF. As DNA, the CDR3 is TGCGCCAGCAGCTTAGCACTAGCGGGAGGGCCAGATACGCAGTATTTT.